This paragraph reports one T cell receptor beta chain. Its target is unknown. It was with a sample-barcoded 5' primer and a J-beta primer mix that a second PCR of roughly 6 to 12 cycles was run. TCRdb re-derived calls from the 5' RACE reads in MiXCR, one entry per CDR3 protein. The sample contains nearly 800,000 distinct CDR3 sequences, 56% of which appear only once. V dropped 6 bases and J dropped 2 bases, with 10 bases sitting between them. There are 13 residues in the CDR3. The germline CDR1 and CDR2 sequences are ENHRY and SYGVKD. The data were obtained in a study of blood T cells in healthy people across ages. Study-level points and caveats: The CMV status of each donor remained undetermined, and this could have confounded shifts in expanded clonotypes.

Isolation per sample recovered at least 6 million PBMCs. Material for sequencing was blood. The chain recombines TRBV10-3 with TRBJ2-5; D unclear. The clonotype originates from a man aged 40-49 years in good health. CDR3 nucleotide sequence: TGTGCCATCAGGAGGCAGGAGCAAGAGACCCAGTACTTC. It specifies CAIRRQEQETQYF.